Following are 19 T cell receptor beta chains from one sample sequenced in a study of early T cells in non-severe SARS-CoV-2 infection. One entry per CDR3 protein results from TCRdb running MiXCR on the 5' RACE reads. The sample yields roughly 55,000 distinct CDR3 sequences, under 15% seen once. The sequences come from whole blood, collected at baseline. Receptor source: an adult who was a healthcare worker with PCR-confirmed SARS-CoV-2 infection or an uninfected control (not recorded which).

This sequence joins TRBV2 and TRBJ1-2; D not resolved. The CDR3 is made up of 13 amino acids. V shed 7 bases and J shed 5 bases, with 14 bases lying between them. CDR1 is SNHLY, CDR2 FYNNEI, per germline. In DNA form, the CDR3 reads TGTGCCAGCACCAAAGCTGGGTCATATGGCTACACCTTC. Its protein product is CASTKAGSYGYTF.

The chain carries TRBV5-1 and TRBJ2-1; the D is unclear. The germline V gene has CDR1 SGHRS and CDR2 YFSETQ. The CDR3 contains 16 residues. V was trimmed by 2 bases and J by 2 bases, leaving 14 bases between them. The CDR3 DNA reads TGCGCCAGCAGCTTACGACGAGATGGGGCCTACAATGAGCAGTTCTTC. Encoded protein: CASSLRRDGAYNEQFF.

A few counts support this clonotype. V usage is TRBV12-3 or TRBV12-4 and J usage is TRBJ2-1, with D possibly TRBD2 on 6 matching bases. The V end was cut by 2 bases, the J end by 8 bases, with 13 bases between. This CDR3 contains 14 residues. CDR3 nucleotide sequence: TGTGCCAGCAGTTTAAGTCCACTAGCATATGAGCAGTTCTTC. This translates into CASSLSPLAYEQFF.

This clonotype was detected a few times. The chain has TRBV20-1 and TRBJ2-7, with 8 nucleotides matching TRBD2. The germline gives CDR1 DFQATT, CDR2 SNEGSKA (reference sequence). The trim removed 3 bases at V and 2 bases at J, leaving 9 bases unmatched. The CDR3 is 15 amino acids. This chain's CDR3 is CSARAALTSAYEQYF. In nucleotides, the CDR3 is TGCAGTGCTAGGGCCGCCCTGACTAGCGCCTACGAGCAGTACTTC.

This clonotype was observed a handful of times. V is TRBV29-1 and J is TRBJ1-5, with D possibly being TRBD1 (5 bases). The length of the CDR3 is 13 residues. V lost 4 bases to trimming and J lost 7 bases, with 14 bases between them. Germline V gene sequence: CDR1 SQVTM, CDR2 ANQGSEA. CDR3: CSVVNTGGQPQHF. As DNA, the CDR3 is TGCAGCGTTGTAAACACAGGTGGCCAGCCCCAGCATTTT.

This clonotype was recorded at least ten times. V is TRBV6-5 and J is TRBJ1-1; D is possibly TRBD1 (6 bases). The CDR3 runs to 13 residues. Germline CDR1 is MNHEY and CDR2 is SVGAGI. V lost 2 bases to trimming and J lost 3 bases, with 7 bases between them. CDR3 nucleotide sequence: TGTGCCAGCAGTTACACAGGGTACACTGAAGCTTTCTTT. Protein sequence: CASSYTGYTEAFF.

This clonotype is categorized as medium-sized. This chain uses TRBV9 with TRBJ2-7; D gene unclear. Between the trimmed V and J ends, which lost 3 bases and 4 bases, there was a span of 14 bases. The CDR3 is 14 residues long. CDR1 and CDR2 from the germline V gene are SGDLS and YYNGEE. The CDR3 DNA reads TGTGCCAGCAGCGCTGGACCGAACTTTTACGAGCAGTACTTC. It codes for CASSAGPNFYEQYF.

This clonotype was seen a handful of times. The chain has TRBV18 and TRBJ1-1; D is unresolved. The CDR3 spans 14 residues. Per the germline V gene, CDR1 is KGHSH and CDR2 is LQKENI. Trimming removed 2 bases from V and 1 base from J, with 8 bases in between. The CDR3 sequence is CASSPKQSNTEAFF. The CDR3, as DNA: TGTGCCAGCTCACCAAAACAGTCGAACACTGAAGCTTTCTTT.

The chain joins TRBV27 to TRBJ2-7, with D possibly being TRBD2 (5 bases). Germline values: CDR1 MNHEY, CDR2 SMNVEV (reference sequence). This CDR3 has 14 amino acids. V was trimmed by 2 bases and J by 4 bases, leaving 12 bases between them. This CDR3 reads CASSLGSRSYEQYF. CDR3 bases: TGTGCCAGCAGTTTAGGGAGTCGGTCGTACGAGCAGTACTTC.

The chain recombines TRBV11-2 with TRBJ2-2, with D possibly matching TRBD1 (6 bases). The V gene's germline CDR1 is SGHAT and CDR2 FQNNGV. This CDR3 has 14 amino acids. Between the trimmed V and J ends, which lost 5 bases and 4 bases, there was a span of 11 bases. The CDR3 loop is CASSAQTGTGELFF. The CDR3 DNA reads TGTGCCAGCAGCGCACAGACAGGCACCGGGGAGCTGTTTTTT.

There are many counts of this clonotype. The J gene is TRBJ1-2, the V gene TRBV20-1, with D unresolved. The germline V gene encodes CDR1 DFQATT and CDR2 SNEGSKA (reference sequence). CDR3 length equals 15 residues. V was pared by 0 bases and J by 0 bases, with 11 bases between. CDR3 protein: CSAREGREANYGYTF. CDR3 nucleotides: TGCAGTGCTAGAGAAGGGCGGGAAGCTAACTATGGCTACACCTTC.

The chain recombines TRBV14 with TRBJ2-3; perhaps TRBD1 as D (6 bases). Looked up from germline, CDR1 is SGHDN and CDR2 is FVKESK. The CDR3 consists of 13 residues. V dropped 6 bases and J dropped 1 base, with 8 bases sitting between them. The CDR3 DNA is TGTGCCAGCAGACAGGGAGGCACAGATACGCAGTATTTT. Its protein is CASRQGGTDTQYF.

The chain links TRBV5-4 to TRBJ1-2, with TRBD1 identical over 9 bases. The germline V gene encodes CDR1 SGHNT and CDR2 YYREEE (reference sequence). The CDR3 totals 14 residues. The V gene end was trimmed by 4 bases and the J gene end by 8 bases; junction bases not matched to a gene: 9. CDR3 in DNA: TGTGCCAGCAGCACCCGGACAGGGGAGGAAGGCTACACCTTC. This encodes CASSTRTGEEGYTF.

The V call is TRBV14, the J call TRBJ2-5; TRBD2 aligns across 10 bases. The germline V gene encodes CDR1 SGHDN and CDR2 FVKESK. The junction had 7 bases not matched to a gene; V was cut back by 5 bases and J by 10 bases. The CDR3 is 13 amino acids. In DNA form, the CDR3 reads TGTGCCAGCAGCAGCCAAGGACTAGCGGACCAGTACTTC. This gives the protein CASSSQGLADQYF.

The chain joins TRBV7-2 to TRBJ2-2; D might be TRBD2 (5 bases). Trimming stripped 4 bases from V and 6 bases from J, with 15 bases between. The CDR3 is 15 amino acids. In germline, CDR1 is SGHTA, CDR2 FQGNSA. The DNA of the CDR3 is TGTGCCAGCAGCTCAAGAGGGTCCCTTGCCGGGGAGCTGTTTTTT. As protein: CASSSRGSLAGELFF.

This chain connects TRBV27 to TRBJ1-3; 7 bases line up with TRBD1. Unmatched junction bases numbered 10, after V lost 3 bases and J lost 2 bases. CDR1 is MNHEY, CDR2 SMNVEV, per germline (reference sequence). The CDR3 loop spans 17 amino acids. The CDR3 is CASSFRPGTVAGNTIYF. The DNA of the CDR3 is TGTGCCAGCAGTTTCCGGCCGGGGACAGTCGCTGGAAACACCATATATTTT.

This clonotype has at least ten counts. V is TRBV27 and J is TRBJ1-6; D may be TRBD1 (5 bases). Germline values: CDR1 MNHEY, CDR2 SMNVEV (reference sequence). This CDR3 comprises 14 residues. The V and J ends lost 6 bases and 4 bases respectively, with 10 bases between them. Here the CDR3 reads CASRGEPYNSPLHF. The CDR3 nucleotides read TGTGCCAGCAGGGGGGAGCCTTATAATTCACCCCTCCACTTT.

This clonotype is categorized as medium-sized. The CDR3 protein is CASSQDAHSYEQYF. CDR3 DNA: TGCGCCAGCAGCCAAGATGCCCACTCCTACGAGCAGTACTTC. The rearrangement joins TRBV4-1 to TRBJ2-7, with D uncertain. In germline, CDR1 is MGHRA, CDR2 YSYEKL. This CDR3 is built from 14 residues. V was trimmed by 0 bases and J by 0 bases, leaving 6 bases between them.

The rearrangement uses TRBV18 and TRBJ2-6; no clear D. CDR1 KGHSH and CDR2 LQKENI come from the germline V gene. V lost 3 bases and J lost 0, with 12 bases in between. There are 17 residues in the CDR3. The CDR3 region has the DNA TGTGCCAGCTCACCCCCGGGTCGCCACTCTGGGGCCAACGTCCTGACTTTC. It specifies CASSPPGRHSGANVLTF. Using reference TRBV18 and TRBJ2-6 for the parts outside the CDR3, the full variable domain is NAGVMQNPRHLVRRRGQEARLRCSPMKGHSHVYWYRQLPEEGLKFMVYLQKENIIDESGMPKERFSAEFPKEGPSILRIQQVVRGDSAAYFCASSPPGRHSGANVLTFGAGSRLTVL.